This is a list of T cell receptor beta chains from one sample in a study of cytomegalovirus exposure and HLA in healthy donors. Repertoires were generated with immunoSEQ multiplex PCR, while TCRdb's copy carries only in-frame clones and drops some. The table records approximately 120,000 clones, approximately 89% of them present only once. Material: PBMCs. All receptors come from a woman aged 25 to 45 in good health and CMV-seropositive. The CDR3 runs from the conserved cysteine through the conserved F or W. Each record gives: clone size, J gene, V gene, D gene, CDR3 DNA, CDR3 protein. The D gene is left open where the match is weak. Rows give clone size only sometimes, using once, few, many, or a class for an expanded clone.

NA,TRBJ2-7,TRBV7-9,TRBD1,TGTGCCAGCAGCTTAGGGGACAGGGGGCTTTTGCGGGAGCAGTACTTC,CASSLGDRGLLREQYF
NA,TRBJ2-3,TRBV5-1,TRBD2,TGCGCCAGCAGCCCGGGACTAGCGGGAGAAGTTGATACGCAGTATTTT,CASSPGLAGEVDTQYF
NA,TRBJ1-6,TRBV6-4,NA,TGTGCCAGCAGTGATCAAGGGGGTGGACCCCTCCACTTT,CASSDQGGGPLHF
NA,TRBJ1-1,TRBV5-1,NA,TGCGCCAGCAGCTGGAGATTGACAGCCATGAACACTGAAGCTTTCTTT,CASSWRLTAMNTEAFF
NA,TRBJ2-5,TRBV5-1,NA,TGCGCCAGCAGCACCCCTGGGGACTTTGGGGAGACCCAGTACTTC,CASSTPGDFGETQYF
NA,TRBJ2-7,TRBV5-4,NA,TGTGCCAGCAGCCAACCAGCGAGGAACGGGAACGAGCAGTACTTC,CASSQPARNGNEQYF
NA,TRBJ2-2,TRBV4-1,NA,TGCGCCAGCAGCCAAGATAGTTGGGCAGGGGCTACCGGGGAGCTGTTTTTT,CASSQDSWAGATGELFF
NA,TRBJ1-5,TRBV7-9,NA,TGTTCCAGCAGCTTAAGCGATCAGCCCCAGCATTTT,CSSSLSDQPQHF
NA,TRBJ2-3,TRBV6-1,TRBD2,TGTGCCAGCAGTGAAGAAGCGGGGGGGCCAGATACGCAGTATTTT,CASSEEAGGPDTQYF
NA,TRBJ2-5,TRBV10-1,NA,TGCGCCAGCAGCTCACAGGTCCAAGAGACCCAGTACTTC,CASSSQVQETQYF
once,TRBJ1-4,TRBV29-1,TRBD1,TGCAGCGTAACCGAGGGGGCAACTAAACTGTTTTTT,CSVTEGATKLFF
NA,TRBJ2-3,TRBV4-2,TRBD2,TGTGCCAGCAGCCAAGAAGCGGGGGCTAGCACAGATACGCAGTATTTT,CASSQEAGASTDTQYF
few,TRBJ1-1,TRBV6-5,NA,TGTGCCAGCACCCCGCAACGCGGGAGGAACACTGAAGCTTTCTTT,CASTPQRGRNTEAFF
NA,TRBJ2-1,TRBV5-4,TRBD2,TGTGCCAGCAGCTTGGCGAGGGGGGGTAGCGGGAGGGGCGATGAGCAGTTCTTC,CASSLARGGSGRGDEQFF
once,TRBJ2-2,TRBV13,NA,TGTGCCAGCACTCGAGTCACCGGGGAGCTGTTTTTT,CASTRVTGELFF
NA,TRBJ1-5,TRBV28,NA,TGTGCCAGCGGTCTGGACACCGATCAGCCCCAGCATTTT,CASGLDTDQPQHF
NA,TRBJ1-2,TRBV5-1,NA,TGCGCCAGCAGCCCTGAAGCAGGAGGGGACTATGGCTACACCTTC,CASSPEAGGDYGYTF
NA,TRBJ2-7,TRBV13,TRBD2,TGTGCCAGCAGCTTAGAGGGGACTAGCGGGAGGAGGCAGTACTTC,CASSLEGTSGRRQYF
NA,TRBJ2-2,TRBV10-1,NA,TGCGCCAGCAGTGAGTCGGAGATCGGGGAGCTGTTTTTT,CASSESEIGELFF
NA,TRBJ2-7,TRBV28,TRBD2,TGTGCCAGCAGGCGACTAGCGGAGGACTACGAGCAGTACTTC,CASRRLAEDYEQYF
NA,TRBJ1-2,TRBV10-3,NA,TGTGCCATCAGTGAAGCAGGGGACTATGGCTACACCTTC,CAISEAGDYGYTF
NA,TRBJ1-1,TRBV30,NA,TGTGCCTCAACCCTTTTAGAGGTAGCTTTCTTT,CASTLLEVAFF
NA,TRBJ2-1,TRBV5-1,NA,TGCGCCAGCAGCTTGGTTCGGGAAAATGAGCAGTTCTTC,CASSLVRENEQFF
once,TRBJ2-7,TRBV5-1,NA,TGCGCCAGCAGCCCCCAAGGGGGGGAAAGCGGCGAGCAGTACTTC,CASSPQGGESGEQYF
once,TRBJ1-4,TRBV11-2,TRBD1,TGTGCCAGCAGACGTCCGGGACAGGGGGGTGAAAAACTGTTTTTT,CASRRPGQGGEKLFF
NA,TRBJ1-1,TRBV9,NA,TGTGCCAGCAGCCACGGGGGAGGGGGGGGGAACACTGAAGCTTTCTTT,CASSHGGGGGNTEAFF
NA,TRBJ1-5,TRBV5-1,TRBD1,TGCGCCAGCAGCTCAGGGACAGGGGAAGCGTATAGCAATCAGCCCCAGCATTTT,CASSSGTGEAYSNQPQHF
NA,TRBJ2-5,TRBV5-4,TRBD2,TGTGCCAGCAGCCCGACTAGCCCGTACCAAGAGACCCAGTACTTC,CASSPTSPYQETQYF
NA,TRBJ1-3,TRBV2,NA,TGTGCCAGCAATGGTCAGTCCTCTGGAAACACCATATATTTT,CASNGQSSGNTIYF
NA,TRBJ2-6,TRBV7-3,NA,TGTGCCAGCAGCTTAAGTACAGGCTCCAGCTCTGGGGCCAACGTCCTGACTTTC,CASSLSTGSSSGANVLTF
NA,TRBJ2-1,TRBV4-2,TRBD2,TGTGCCAGCAGCCAAGAGCCTAGCGGAGTCTACAATGAGCAGTTCTTC,CASSQEPSGVYNEQFF
NA,TRBJ1-5,TRBV10-3,TRBD1,TGTGCCATCAGGGGGACAGGGGGCAATCAGCCCCAGCATTTT,CAIRGTGGNQPQHF
NA,TRBJ2-1,TRBV5-4,NA,TGTGCCAGCAGCGGGTCCGGGCCTTTAGCGGTTGAGCAGTTCTTC,CASSGSGPLAVEQFF
NA,TRBJ2-5,TRBV5-6,NA,TGTGCCAGCAGCAAGACAGAGACGCAAGAGACCCAGTACTTC,CASSKTETQETQYF
NA,TRBJ1-1,TRBV5-1,NA,TGCGCCAGCAGAGGGGGAACACCTGAAGCTTTCTTT,CASRGGTPEAFF
few,TRBJ2-7,TRBV6-6,NA,TGTGCCAGCAGTTACTCAGCGGGCGAGCAGTACTTC,CASSYSAGEQYF
NA,TRBJ1-6,TRBV15,NA,TGTGCCACCAGCAGAGGGCAAATTAATTCACCCCTCCACTTT,CATSRGQINSPLHF
NA,TRBJ2-3,TRBV6-6,TRBD1,TGTGCCAGCAGCGGGACAGTCACTACAGATACGCAGTATTTT,CASSGTVTTDTQYF
NA,TRBJ1-2,TRBV19,NA,TGTGCCAGTAGTATTGGGCAGGTCGGGGGTGGCTACACCTTC,CASSIGQVGGGYTF
NA,TRBJ2-2,TRBV2,TRBD2,TGTGCCAGCAGCGTCGGACTAGCGGATGGCGGGGAGCTGTTTTTT,CASSVGLADGGELFF
NA,TRBJ2-2,TRBV9,NA,TGTGCCAGCAGCGTTCTAAGGAACGGGGGAACCGGGGAGCTGTTTTTT,CASSVLRNGGTGELFF
once,TRBJ1-1,TRBV5-1,TRBD1,TGCGCCAGCAGCCTAACACCGGGACAGAAGAACACTGAAGCTTTCTTT,CASSLTPGQKNTEAFF
few,TRBJ1-5,TRBV30,NA,TGTGCCTGGAGTGTGGACACGGGCAATCAGCCCCAGCATTTT,CAWSVDTGNQPQHF
NA,TRBJ2-3,TRBV7-9,NA,TGTGCCAGCAGCTTTCAGGACATCCAGTACACAGATACGCAGTATTTT,CASSFQDIQYTDTQYF
NA,TRBJ1-2,TRBV6-1,NA,TGTGCCAGCACCCACAGCCTCTACTATGGCTACACCTTC,CASTHSLYYGYTF
NA,TRBJ2-7,TRBV7-2,NA,TGTGCCAGCAGCTTCCACTCCTACGAGCAGTACTTC,CASSFHSYEQYF
NA,TRBJ1-5,TRBV28,NA,TGTGCCAGCAGTTATCAGGGGTCCGGCAATCAGCCCCAGCATTTT,CASSYQGSGNQPQHF
NA,TRBJ2-1,TRBV6-5,NA,TGTGCCAGCAGTAACATCGGACTGAGGGGGAATGAGCAGTTCTTC,CASSNIGLRGNEQFF
NA,TRBJ1-2,TRBV6-5,TRBD1,TGTGCCAGCAGTTACAAAAGGGGGCTCTATGGCTACACCTTC,CASSYKRGLYGYTF
NA,TRBJ2-5,TRBV11-3,TRBD2,TGTGCCAGCAGCTTTAGCGGGGGCCCCCAAGAGACCCAGTACTTC,CASSFSGGPQETQYF
NA,TRBJ1-5,TRBV30,TRBD1,TGTGCCTGGAGTGCGGGACAGGGGAACCAGCCCCAGCATTTT,CAWSAGQGNQPQHF
few,TRBJ1-2,TRBV9,TRBD1,TGTGCCAGCAGCGCGGGACAGCCCAACTATGGCTACACCTTC,CASSAGQPNYGYTF
few,TRBJ2-3,TRBV2,TRBD2,TGTGCCAGCAGACGACTAGCTGGGGGCACAGATACGCAGTATTTT,CASRRLAGGTDTQYF
NA,TRBJ1-3,TRBV27,NA,TGTGCCAGCAGTTTGGCGGGCTCTGGAAACACCATATATTTT,CASSLAGSGNTIYF